This TCR beta chain originates from a study of blood T cell repertoires in COVID-19. The CDR3 sequence is 14 residues long. Germline V gene data show CDR1 as SGHRS and CDR2 as YFSETQ. V lost 4 bases to trimming and J lost 6 bases; unmatched junction nucleotides: 9. Profiled with immunoSEQ multiplex PCR; TCRdb holds only in-frame clones, not every one. The top ten hold 1.5% to 2% of the sample, which has around 70,000 clones, nearly 85% seen once. The chain recombines TRBV5-1 with TRBJ1-1; TRBD1 aligns across 7 bases. The sequenced sample was peripheral blood. This clonotype was obtained from a woman aged 55-75 years with acute or convalescent COVID-19. The CDR3 is CASSPGQVSSEAFF. For the CDR3, the DNA is TGCGCCAGCAGCCCTGGACAGGTATCGTCTGAAGCTTTCTTT.